This is a list of T cell receptor beta chains from one sample in a study of OX40 agonist ivuxolimab in advanced cancers. Libraries were prepared by immunoSEQ multiplex PCR; TCRdb keeps only in-frame clonotypes and omits some of them. The sample lists just over 70,000 clones, around 83% occurring once. Sequencing was performed on CD4+ or CD8+ T cells sorted from blood, taken in a trial of the OX40 agonist ivuxolimab. The receptors shown here come from an adult with an advanced solid tumor such as melanoma, head and neck, liver or kidney cancer. CDR3s include the opening cysteine and the closing phenylalanine or tryptophan. A D gene is named only where the DNA matches it firmly. Not all rows give a size; the values are once, few, many and, for expanded clones, a class.

d_call: NA; v_call: TRBV7-2; clone_size: NA; j_call: TRBJ1-5; cdr3_aa: CASSLVAGQPQHF; cdr3_nt: TGTGCCAGCAGCTTAGTAGCCGGGCAGCCCCAGCATTTT
d_call: TRBD2; v_call: TRBV2; clone_size: NA; j_call: TRBJ2-7; cdr3_aa: CASSEAFGLAGNYEQYF; cdr3_nt: TGTGCCAGCAGTGAAGCCTTTGGACTAGCGGGAAACTACGAGCAGTACTTC
d_call: NA; v_call: TRBV9; clone_size: NA; j_call: TRBJ2-7; cdr3_aa: CASSVGQAHSYEQYF; cdr3_nt: TGTGCCAGCAGCGTAGGGCAGGCTCATTCCTACGAGCAGTACTTC
d_call: NA; v_call: TRBV5-1; clone_size: NA; j_call: TRBJ2-2; cdr3_aa: CASSPLQSTGELFF; cdr3_nt: TGCGCCAGCAGCCCTCTCCAGTCCACCGGGGAGCTGTTTTTT
d_call: NA; v_call: TRBV14; clone_size: NA; j_call: TRBJ2-1; cdr3_aa: CASSQGRGLFIYNEQFF; cdr3_nt: TGTGCCAGCAGCCAAGGGAGGGGGCTTTTTATCTACAATGAGCAGTTCTTC
d_call: NA; v_call: TRBV30; clone_size: NA; j_call: TRBJ1-4; cdr3_aa: CAWAQGRLEKLFF; cdr3_nt: TGTGCCTGGGCCCAGGGAAGGCTTGAAAAACTGTTTTTT
d_call: TRBD1; v_call: TRBV7-3; clone_size: NA; j_call: TRBJ1-2; cdr3_aa: CASSTGTAVYGYTF; cdr3_nt: TGTGCCAGCAGCACCGGGACAGCCGTCTATGGCTACACCTTC
d_call: TRBD2; v_call: TRBV18; clone_size: NA; j_call: TRBJ2-5; cdr3_aa: CASSVAGGTQETQYF; cdr3_nt: TGTGCCAGCTCAGTAGCGGGGGGCACCCAAGAGACCCAGTACTTC
d_call: NA; v_call: TRBV23-1; clone_size: NA; j_call: TRBJ1-4; cdr3_aa: CATGRGEKLFF; cdr3_nt: TGCGCCACAGGACGAGGGGAAAAACTGTTTTTT
d_call: NA; v_call: TRBV6-5; clone_size: NA; j_call: TRBJ2-7; cdr3_aa: CASSYRKYYEQYF; cdr3_nt: TGTGCCAGCAGTTACAGGAAATACTACGAGCAGTACTTC
d_call: NA; v_call: TRBV2; clone_size: NA; j_call: TRBJ2-2; cdr3_aa: CASSYSSNTGELFF; cdr3_nt: TGTGCCAGCAGTTACAGTTCGAACACCGGGGAGCTGTTTTTT
d_call: TRBD1; v_call: TRBV5-1; clone_size: few; j_call: TRBJ2-7; cdr3_aa: CASSLGPGQGAGEQYF; cdr3_nt: TGCGCCAGCAGCTTGGGCCCGGGACAGGGGGCGGGAGAGCAGTACTTC
d_call: NA; v_call: TRBV5-3; clone_size: NA; j_call: TRBJ2-7; cdr3_aa: CASSLIQGGHEQYF; cdr3_nt: TGTGCCAGCAGCTTGATACAGGGTGGGCACGAGCAGTACTTC
d_call: NA; v_call: TRBV27; clone_size: NA; j_call: TRBJ2-3; cdr3_aa: CASTSLDTQYF; cdr3_nt: TGTGCCAGCACCTCCCTAGATACGCAGTATTTT
d_call: TRBD1; v_call: TRBV2; clone_size: NA; j_call: TRBJ1-2; cdr3_aa: CASVRQGADIANYGYTF; cdr3_nt: TGTGCCAGCGTGAGGCAGGGGGCTGACATTGCTAACTATGGCTACACCTTC
d_call: NA; v_call: TRBV9; clone_size: NA; j_call: TRBJ1-1; cdr3_aa: CASSVSTVTEAFF; cdr3_nt: TGTGCCAGCAGCGTGTCAACGGTTACTGAAGCTTTCTTT
d_call: NA; v_call: TRBV5-6; clone_size: once; j_call: TRBJ2-1; cdr3_aa: CASSLRSGHVGEQFF; cdr3_nt: TGTGCCAGCAGCTTGCGATCTGGGCATGTAGGGGAGCAGTTCTTC
d_call: NA; v_call: TRBV7-9; clone_size: few; j_call: TRBJ1-1; cdr3_aa: CASSLGSGRATEAFF; cdr3_nt: TGTGCCAGCAGCTTAGGTTCGGGTCGAGCGACTGAAGCTTTCTTT
d_call: NA; v_call: TRBV10-2; clone_size: NA; j_call: TRBJ2-7; cdr3_aa: CASSDKAYEQYF; cdr3_nt: TGCGCCAGCAGTGACAAAGCCTACGAGCAGTACTTC
d_call: TRBD1; v_call: TRBV5-5; clone_size: NA; j_call: TRBJ2-4; cdr3_aa: CASSLTGGNIQYF; cdr3_nt: TGTGCCAGCAGCTTGACAGGGGGAAACATTCAGTACTTC
d_call: NA; v_call: TRBV6-1; clone_size: NA; j_call: TRBJ2-1; cdr3_aa: CASSEVDSYNEQFF; cdr3_nt: TGTGCCAGCAGTGAAGTAGACAGCTACAATGAGCAGTTCTTC
d_call: TRBD1; v_call: TRBV7-2; clone_size: NA; j_call: TRBJ1-1; cdr3_aa: CASSRDRGSEAFF; cdr3_nt: TGTGCCAGCAGCCGGGACAGGGGTTCTGAAGCTTTCTTT